The 3 T cell receptor beta chains reported below all come from one sample, sequenced in a study of blood T cell repertoires in COVID-19. Produced via immunoSEQ multiplex PCR; TCRdb's table is partial and in-frame only. The top ten clones hold less than 0.75% of a sample with some 430,000 clones, less than 95% of them seen once. Source material: PBMCs or T cells enriched from blood (not recorded which). The receptor set was obtained from a man between 18 and 35 years old who had recovered from COVID-19.

The chain uses TRBV7-2 and TRBJ2-3; 9 bases map to TRBD2. Per the germline V gene, CDR1 is SGHTA and CDR2 is FQGNSA. The CDR3 runs 16 residues. Trimming at V came to 5 bases and at J to 3 bases, leaving 9 bases not matched to a gene. The CDR3 DNA reads TGTGCCAGCAGCCTCCTAGCGGGACCCATGACAGATACGCAGTATTTT. Amino acid sequence: CASSLLAGPMTDTQYF.

The genes are TRBV12-5 and TRBJ2-1, with D perhaps matching TRBD1 (6 bases). CDR1 is LGHNT and CDR2 is FRNRAP in the germline V gene. V lost 0 bases and J 7 bases, leaving 16 bases between the germline ends. This CDR3 spans 16 amino acids. CDR3 bases: TGTGCTAGTGGTTTGGTACTGGTTTCAGGGGCGAATGAGCAGTTCTTC. Amino acids: CASGLVLVSGANEQFF. The full variable domain, its missing parts supplied by reference TRBV12-5 and TRBJ2-1, is DARVTQTPRHKVTEMGQEVTMRCQPILGHNTVFWYRQTMMQGLELLAYFRNRAPLDDSGMPKDRFSAEMPDATLATLKIQPSEPRDSAVYFCASGLVLVSGANEQFFGPGTRLTVL.

The chain has TRBV11-2 and TRBJ2-2, with TRBD2 identical over 14 bases. The ends lost 5 bases at V and 8 bases at J; junction bases unmatched: 4. Germline CDR1 SGHAT, CDR2 FQNNGV. The CDR3 totals 15 residues. The CDR3 spells CASSPGLAGVGELFF. DNA for the CDR3: TGTGCCAGCAGCCCGGGACTAGCGGGAGTTGGGGAGCTGTTTTTT.